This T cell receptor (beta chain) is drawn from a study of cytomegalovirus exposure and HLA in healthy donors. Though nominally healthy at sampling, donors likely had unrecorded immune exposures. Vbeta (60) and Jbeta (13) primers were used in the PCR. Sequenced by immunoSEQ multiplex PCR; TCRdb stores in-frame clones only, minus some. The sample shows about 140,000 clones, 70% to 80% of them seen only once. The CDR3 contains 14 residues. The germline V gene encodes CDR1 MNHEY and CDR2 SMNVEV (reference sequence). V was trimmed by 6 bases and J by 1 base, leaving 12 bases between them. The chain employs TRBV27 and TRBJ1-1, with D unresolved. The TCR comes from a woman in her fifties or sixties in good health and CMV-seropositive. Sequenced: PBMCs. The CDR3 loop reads CASSPLVANTEAFF. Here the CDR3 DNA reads TGTGCCAGCAGCCCCCTAGTTGCGAACACTGAAGCTTTCTTT.